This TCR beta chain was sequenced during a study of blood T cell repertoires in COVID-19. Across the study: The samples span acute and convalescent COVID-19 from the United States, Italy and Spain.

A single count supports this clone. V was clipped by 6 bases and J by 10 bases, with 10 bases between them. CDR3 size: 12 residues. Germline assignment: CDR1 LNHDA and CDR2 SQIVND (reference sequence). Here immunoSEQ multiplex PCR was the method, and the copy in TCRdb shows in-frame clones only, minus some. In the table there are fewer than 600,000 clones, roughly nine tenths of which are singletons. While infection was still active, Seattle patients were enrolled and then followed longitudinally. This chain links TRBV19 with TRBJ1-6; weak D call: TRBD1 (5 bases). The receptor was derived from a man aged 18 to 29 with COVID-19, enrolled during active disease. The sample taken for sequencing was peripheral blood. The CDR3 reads CASSQGRSPLHF. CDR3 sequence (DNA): TGTGCCAGTAGCCAGGGTCGATCACCCCTCCACTTT.